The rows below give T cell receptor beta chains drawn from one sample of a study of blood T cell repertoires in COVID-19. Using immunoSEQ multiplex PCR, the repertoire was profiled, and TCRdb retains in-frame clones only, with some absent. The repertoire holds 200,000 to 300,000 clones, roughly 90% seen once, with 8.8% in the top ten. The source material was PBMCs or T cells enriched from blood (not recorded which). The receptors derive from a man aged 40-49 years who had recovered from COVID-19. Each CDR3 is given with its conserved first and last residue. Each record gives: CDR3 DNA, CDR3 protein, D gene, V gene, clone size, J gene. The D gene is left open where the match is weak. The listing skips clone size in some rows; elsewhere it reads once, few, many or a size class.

DNA: TGTGCCAGCAGCCGCCTACGACTAGCGGGGGGGAACACCGGGGAGCTGTTTTTT; CDR3: CASSRLRLAGGNTGELFF; D: TRBD2; V: TRBV7-3; size: NA; J: TRBJ2-2
DNA: TGCGCCAGCAGCCAAGGGACTAGCGGGAGCACAGATACGCAGTATTTT; CDR3: CASSQGTSGSTDTQYF; D: TRBD2; V: TRBV4-3; size: NA; J: TRBJ2-3
DNA: TGTGCCAGTAGGCCGATTACAGGAAATCTGGCTGGAAACACCATATATTTT; CDR3: CASRPITGNLAGNTIYF; D: NA; V: TRBV19; size: few; J: TRBJ1-3
DNA: TGTGCCAGCAGCTTAGTTGGTAGCGGAAGAACAGATACGCAGTATTTT; CDR3: CASSLVGSGRTDTQYF; D: NA; V: TRBV7-2; size: NA; J: TRBJ2-3
DNA: TGTGCCTCCGGGACTGTGAACACCGGGGAGCTGTTTTTT; CDR3: CASGTVNTGELFF; D: NA; V: TRBV10-3; size: NA; J: TRBJ2-2
DNA: TGTGCCAGCAGCTTAATGGCAGGGGGCTACTATGGCTACACCTTC; CDR3: CASSLMAGGYYGYTF; D: TRBD1; V: TRBV7-2; size: NA; J: TRBJ1-2
DNA: TGTGCCAGCAGCCGACAGGGCTACACCATATATTTT; CDR3: CASSRQGYTIYF; D: TRBD1; V: TRBV7-8; size: NA; J: TRBJ1-3
DNA: TGCGCCAGCAGCTTGGTTCAAGGCAAAGGGGACACTGAAGCTTTCTTT; CDR3: CASSLVQGKGDTEAFF; D: NA; V: TRBV5-1; size: NA; J: TRBJ1-1
DNA: TGTGCCAGCAGCCATAGCGGGAGGTTAACCGGGGAGCTGTTTTTT; CDR3: CASSHSGRLTGELFF; D: TRBD2; V: TRBV7-9; size: NA; J: TRBJ2-2
DNA: TGTGCCAGCAGTGTCTTAGCGGGAGGGCCCGAGGAGACCCAGTACTTC; CDR3: CASSVLAGGPEETQYF; D: TRBD2; V: TRBV6-1; size: NA; J: TRBJ2-5
DNA: TGCGCCAGCAGCGCAGAGGCTTATGGCTACACCTTC; CDR3: CASSAEAYGYTF; D: NA; V: TRBV5-1; size: few; J: TRBJ1-2
DNA: TGTGCCAGCAGTTTAGGATCTAGCGGGAGGGCCCTCACAGATACGCAGTATTTT; CDR3: CASSLGSSGRALTDTQYF; D: TRBD2; V: TRBV28; size: NA; J: TRBJ2-3
DNA: TGCGCCAGCAGCCCGGACAGGGGAAACTATGGCTACACCTTC; CDR3: CASSPDRGNYGYTF; D: TRBD1; V: TRBV5-1; size: few; J: TRBJ1-2
DNA: TGTGCCAGCAGCCTCCGGGACAGGGCCTACGAGCAGTACTTC; CDR3: CASSLRDRAYEQYF; D: TRBD1; V: TRBV5-6; size: NA; J: TRBJ2-7
DNA: TGTGCCAGCAGCCGGGACAGGGTCAGGTATGAGCAGTTCTTC; CDR3: CASSRDRVRYEQFF; D: TRBD1; V: TRBV14; size: NA; J: TRBJ2-1
DNA: TGTGCCAGCAGCTTAGGTCCTCTCATAGTGGATGAAAAACTGTTTTTT; CDR3: CASSLGPLIVDEKLFF; D: NA; V: TRBV11-3; size: NA; J: TRBJ1-4
DNA: TGTGCCAGCAGCTTGTGGACACCCACGAACACCGGGGAGCTGTTTTTT; CDR3: CASSLWTPTNTGELFF; D: NA; V: TRBV7-3; size: NA; J: TRBJ2-2
DNA: TGCAGTGCTAGTTGGGGACACCTGAACACTGAAGCTTTCTTT; CDR3: CSASWGHLNTEAFF; D: NA; V: TRBV20-1; size: NA; J: TRBJ1-1
DNA: TGCAGCGTTGCCGACACCGGGTTCGGGGCTGAAGCTTTCTTT; CDR3: CSVADTGFGAEAFF; D: NA; V: TRBV29-1; size: NA; J: TRBJ1-1
DNA: TGTGCCAGTAGTATAATTATCGGAGGGGAGGATGGCTACACCTTC; CDR3: CASSIIIGGEDGYTF; D: NA; V: TRBV19; size: NA; J: TRBJ1-2
DNA: TGTGCCAGCAGCCCTCCCCCGGTGGAGACCCAGTACTTC; CDR3: CASSPPPVETQYF; D: NA; V: TRBV5-5; size: NA; J: TRBJ2-5
DNA: TGCGCCAGCAGCTTGGTTACGGGAGTATCCTACAATGAGCAGTTCTTC; CDR3: CASSLVTGVSYNEQFF; D: NA; V: TRBV5-1; size: NA; J: TRBJ2-1